Listed here are 9 T cell receptor beta chains from one sample, sequenced in a study of blood T cells in healthy people across ages. Combining a sample-barcoded 5' primer with a J-beta primer mix, a second PCR ran for 7 to 11 cycles. TCRdb passed the 5' RACE reads through MiXCR, listing each CDR3 protein once. Among some 1.1 million distinct CDR3 sequences, more than 30% were seen once, and the ten largest hold around 13%. The sequenced sample consisted of blood. All receptors derive from a man younger than 35 in good health.

The chain uses TRBV20-1 and TRBJ2-3; no clear D. Trimming took 3 bases from V and 3 from J, leaving 10 bases between them. The length of the CDR3 is 13 residues. Germline V gene lookup returns CDR1 DFQATT and CDR2 SNEGSKA (reference sequence). The CDR3 nucleotides are TGCAGTGCTAGCCGGTACAGTACAGATACGCAGTATTTT. Translated, it gives CSASRYSTDTQYF.

This clonotype was found many times. This chain uses TRBV18 with TRBJ1-2; 7 nucleotides line up with TRBD1. From germline, CDR1 is KGHSH and CDR2 LQKENI. This CDR3 has 14 amino acids. V lost 6 bases and J lost 0; bases outside the gene matches: 4. The CDR3 loop is CASSPGQANYGYTF. In DNA form, the CDR3 reads TGTGCCAGCTCCCCCGGACAGGCTAACTATGGCTACACCTTC.

The V and J genes are TRBV7-2 and TRBJ2-1; no clear D. Trimming cost V 0 bases and J 5 bases, with 8 bases left between them. CDR3 length: 14 residues. In germline, CDR1 is SGHTA, CDR2 FQGNSA. The CDR3 nucleotides are TGTGCCAGCAGCTTAGCCCCAGAAAACAATGAGCAGTTCTTC. As protein: CASSLAPENNEQFF.

This chain uses TRBV5-1 with TRBJ2-7, with TRBD2 as a possible D gene (5 bases). Germline V lookup: CDR1 SGHRS, CDR2 YFSETQ. The V and J ends lost 2 bases and 0 bases respectively, with 12 bases between them. The length of the CDR3 is 15 residues. The CDR3 reads CASSFDGETSYEQYF. The CDR3 DNA reads as TGCGCCAGCAGCTTCGACGGGGAAACCTCCTACGAGCAGTACTTC.

This clonotype was detected a few times. The chain combines TRBV11-2 with TRBJ2-3; D is perhaps TRBD1 or TRBD2 (5 bases each). This CDR3 is 14 amino acids long. V was shortened by 3 bases and J by 5 bases, with 12 bases between the two germline ends. Germline V CDR1 and CDR2: SGHAT, FQNNGV. CDR3 loop: CASSFGTLQDTQYF. DNA for the CDR3: TGTGCCAGCAGCTTTGGGACCCTCCAAGATACGCAGTATTTT.

This clonotype has only a few counts. The CDR3, as DNA: TGCAGTGGCACTGACGTCGGGACAGGCTATGGCTACACCTTC. This codes for CSGTDVGTGYGYTF. The chain uses TRBV20-1 and TRBJ1-2; TRBD1 aligns across 8 bases. Germline CDR1 is DFQATT and CDR2 is SNEGSKA (reference sequence). The V segment lost 7 bases and the J segment 4 bases; nucleotides outside the gene matches: 11. This CDR3 has 14 residues.

V and J are TRBV6-5 and TRBJ2-3, with unresolved D. The CDR3 has 13 amino acids. From germline, CDR1 is MNHEY and CDR2 SVGAGI. Trimming shortened V by 7 bases and J by 2 bases, and 10 bases separated the two germline ends. This CDR3 reads CASKQPSTDTQYF. The CDR3 DNA follows: TGTGCCAGCAAGCAGCCGTCCACAGATACGCAGTATTTT.

This chain links TRBV27 with TRBJ1-1, with D unclear. The V end was cut by 5 bases, the J end by 1 base, with 20 bases between. The CDR3 is made up of 17 amino acids. Germline CDR1 and CDR2: MNHEY and SMNVEV (reference sequence). CDR3 DNA: TGTGCCAGCAGTCAATCAAGGGAGTTGATGAGGAACACTGAAGCTTTCTTT. This codes for CASSQSRELMRNTEAFF.

The rearrangement links TRBV6-2 or TRBV6-3 to TRBJ1-4; 7 positions agree with TRBD1. The CDR3 consists of 15 residues. Germline lookup yields CDR1 MNHEY and CDR2 SVGEGT. J was trimmed by 3 bases and V by 6 bases; bases with no gene match: 7. CDR3 DNA: TGTGCCAGCAGGAAGAGGACAGGAGCTAATGAAAAACTGTTTTTT. The encoded protein is CASRKRTGANEKLFF.